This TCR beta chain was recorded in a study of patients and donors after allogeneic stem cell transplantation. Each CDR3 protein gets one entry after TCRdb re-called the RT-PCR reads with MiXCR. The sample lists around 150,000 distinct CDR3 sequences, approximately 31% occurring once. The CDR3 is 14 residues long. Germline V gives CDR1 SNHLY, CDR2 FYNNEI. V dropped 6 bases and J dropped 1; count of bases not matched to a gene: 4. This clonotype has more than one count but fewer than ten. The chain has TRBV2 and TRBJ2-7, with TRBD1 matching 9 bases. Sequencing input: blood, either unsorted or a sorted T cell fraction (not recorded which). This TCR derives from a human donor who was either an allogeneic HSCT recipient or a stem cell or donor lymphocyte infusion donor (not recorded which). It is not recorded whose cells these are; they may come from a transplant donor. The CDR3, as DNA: TGTGCCAGCAGCACACAGGGGGCGTCCTACGAGCAGTACTTC. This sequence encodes CASSTQGASYEQYF.